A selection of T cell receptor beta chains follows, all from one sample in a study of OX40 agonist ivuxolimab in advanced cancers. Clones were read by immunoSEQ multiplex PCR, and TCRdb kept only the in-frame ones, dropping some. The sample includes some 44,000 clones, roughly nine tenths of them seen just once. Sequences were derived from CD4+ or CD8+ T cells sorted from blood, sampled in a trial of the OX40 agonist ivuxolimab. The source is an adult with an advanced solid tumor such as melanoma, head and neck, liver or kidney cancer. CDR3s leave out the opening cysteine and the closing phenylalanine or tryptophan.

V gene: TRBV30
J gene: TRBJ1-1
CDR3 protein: AWSGGAEAF

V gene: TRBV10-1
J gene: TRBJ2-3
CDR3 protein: ASSESGSGGGDTQY

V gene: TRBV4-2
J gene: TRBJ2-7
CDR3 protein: ASSQGLRTSGLSYEQY

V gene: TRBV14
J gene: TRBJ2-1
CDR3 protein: ASSQEYTVNEQF

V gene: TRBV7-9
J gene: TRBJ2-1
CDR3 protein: ASSLALGGAMVNEQF

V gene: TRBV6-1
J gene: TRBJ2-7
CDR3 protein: ASRSRLAGGPEQY

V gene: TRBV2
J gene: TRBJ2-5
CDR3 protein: ASPRGAIQETQY

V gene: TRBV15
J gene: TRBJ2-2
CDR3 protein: ATSRRGLPGELF

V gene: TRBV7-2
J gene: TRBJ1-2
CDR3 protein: ASSFSGTGYGYT

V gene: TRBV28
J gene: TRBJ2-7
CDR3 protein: ASTRGGSSYEQY

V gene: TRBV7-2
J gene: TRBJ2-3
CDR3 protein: ASSPWTSGTDTQY

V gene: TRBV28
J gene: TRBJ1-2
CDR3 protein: ASSLLSTRDGYT

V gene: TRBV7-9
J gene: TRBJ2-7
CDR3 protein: ASSLGFDEQY

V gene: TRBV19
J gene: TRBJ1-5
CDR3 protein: ASSIGTGNQPQH

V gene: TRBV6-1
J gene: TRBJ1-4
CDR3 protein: ASSPRTGEAEKLF

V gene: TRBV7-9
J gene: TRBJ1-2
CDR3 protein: ASSPGNSPNYGYT

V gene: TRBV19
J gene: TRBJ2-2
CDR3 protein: ASSIDRRPGELF

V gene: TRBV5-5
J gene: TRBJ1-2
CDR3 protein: ASSLSNYGYT

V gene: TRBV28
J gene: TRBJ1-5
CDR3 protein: ASTQQAGTNQPQH

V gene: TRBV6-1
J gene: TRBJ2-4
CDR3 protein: ASSLAGGRDIQY

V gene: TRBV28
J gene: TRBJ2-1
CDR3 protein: ASSAGTSGRGNEQF

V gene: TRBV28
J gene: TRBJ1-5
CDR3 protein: ASSLQGLGDQPQH

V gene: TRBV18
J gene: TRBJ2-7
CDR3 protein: ASSPRTSGGYEQY

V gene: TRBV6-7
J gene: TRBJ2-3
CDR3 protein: ASSRGVSTDTQY

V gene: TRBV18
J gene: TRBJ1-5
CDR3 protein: ASSLQDGGAQH